The clone carrying this T cell receptor beta chain was detected only a few times. Its antigen is not identified. The sample comes from a study of T cell repertoires in cytomegalovirus infection. A single record per CDR3 protein comes from TCRdb applying MiXCR to the reads. The sample includes about 85,000 distinct CDR3 sequences, about 44% of them seen just once. The CDR3 loop spans 14 amino acids. Germline V lookup: CDR1 MNHEY, CDR2 SMNVEV (reference sequence). J lost 7 bases, V lost 6 bases, and 4 bases had no gene match. Sequenced material: CD8+ T cells from cultured PBMCs, taken from culture after CMV antigen stimulation. The TCR sequence derives from a human donor in good health (CMV status not recorded). Some clones in this sample may be carry-over from other donors' samples. This sequence joins TRBV27 and TRBJ2-2; 11 bases are a match to TRBD1. The CDR3 nucleotides read TGTGCCAGCAGCGCCGGGACAGGGGGCGGGGAGCTGTTTTTT. Amino acid sequence: CASSAGTGGGELFF.